These 18 T cell receptor beta chains originate from one sample sequenced in a study of OX40 agonist ivuxolimab in advanced cancers. Assay used: immunoSEQ multiplex PCR; TCRdb lists only in-frame clones, some missing. The sample has 40,000 to 50,000 clones, about 90% seen once; the top ten hold 56%. The sequenced sample was CD4+ or CD8+ T cells sorted from blood, obtained in a trial of the OX40 agonist ivuxolimab. These receptors originate from an adult with an advanced solid tumor such as melanoma, head and neck, liver or kidney cancer.

Of note for this clone: One end of the junction does not line up with germline, which may come from a read error. The CDR3 loop is CASSQGFSNEQYF. The CDR3 bases are TGTGCCAGCAGCCAAGGATTCTCCAACGAGCAGTACTTC. This chain connects TRBV14 to TRBJ2-7; D is undetermined. The CDR3 loop spans 13 amino acids. CDR1 SGHDN and CDR2 FVKESK come from the germline V gene.

The chain couples TRBV6-5 to TRBJ2-7; 9 bases match TRBD1. Germline V CDR1 and CDR2: MNHEY, SVGAGI. The trim removed 8 bases at V and 1 base at J, leaving 6 bases unmatched. The CDR3 is 14 amino acids. The CDR3 DNA reads TGTGCCAGCCTAACCGGGACAGGGTCCTACGAGCAGTACTTC. Translated: CASLTGTGSYEQYF.

The chain couples TRBV9 to TRBJ1-3; a possible D gene is TRBD1 (5 bases). From germline, CDR1 is SGDLS and CDR2 YYNGEE. V dropped 3 bases and J dropped 0 bases, with 13 bases sitting between them. CDR3 size: 16 residues. CDR3 sequence: CASSGKWGVSGNTIYF. The CDR3 bases are TGTGCCAGCAGCGGAAAATGGGGCGTCTCTGGAAACACCATATATTTT.

The chain is built from TRBV5-1 and TRBJ2-5; 7 nucleotides align to TRBD1. Trimming removed 4 bases from V and 2 bases from J; junction bases left unmatched: 11. Germline V gene data show CDR1 as SGHRS and CDR2 as YFSETQ. This CDR3 is built from 16 residues. The CDR3 sequence: CASSMGQPDWQETQYF. CDR3 coding DNA: TGCGCCAGCAGCATGGGACAGCCGGATTGGCAAGAGACCCAGTACTTC.

In its sample, this clone was seen a few times. The rearrangement links TRBV2 to TRBJ2-7, with TRBD2 matching 10 bases. From germline, CDR1 is SNHLY and CDR2 FYNNEI. The CDR3 runs 17 residues. V shed 4 bases and J 0 bases; nucleotides not matched to a gene: 9. In DNA, the CDR3 is TGTGCCAGCAGTGCCCATCTACTAGCGGGGAGCTCCTACGAGCAGTACTTC. Translation gives CASSAHLLAGSSYEQYF.

The chain carries TRBV18 and TRBJ1-4; the match to TRBD1 covers 7 bases. Per germline, CDR1 KGHSH and CDR2 LQKENI. The V segment lost 8 bases and the J segment 3 bases; nucleotides outside the gene matches: 6. This CDR3 has 14 residues. The CDR3 bases are TGTGCCAGCACCCGGGACAGCTCTAATGAAAAACTGTTTTTT. Residues: CASTRDSSNEKLFF.

The chain uses TRBV7-8 and TRBJ2-1; 7 bases line up with TRBD2. This CDR3 is 15 amino acids long. Germline trimming cut 6 bases from V and 0 bases from J; bases unmatched to any gene: 5. Germline CDR1 and CDR2: SGHVS and FQNEAQ. The CDR3 region is CASSPGTTSYNEQFF. The CDR3 DNA reads TGTGCCAGCAGTCCCGGGACTACCTCCTACAATGAGCAGTTCTTC.

The chain couples TRBV9 to TRBJ2-1, with D maybe TRBD2 (5 bases). This CDR3 is built from 13 residues. The germline V and J ends were trimmed by 0 bases and 13 bases, with 14 bases remaining between them. Germline CDR1 is SGDLS and CDR2 is YYNGEE. In DNA form, the CDR3 reads TGTGCCAGCAGCGTAGAGGCCAGCGGATCTCAGTTCTTC. Amino acid sequence: CASSVEASGSQFF.

The chain is built from TRBV28 and TRBJ1-2; 7 bases line up with TRBD1. This CDR3 contains 13 residues. Losses at the gene ends were 5 bases for V and 5 bases for J; bases not matched to a gene: 5. Germline CDR1 is MDHEN and CDR2 is SYDVKM. The CDR3 coding sequence is TGTGCCAGCAGTCCCAGGGGGTGGTATGGCTACACCTTC. Amino acids: CASSPRGWYGYTF.

This chain joins TRBV7-2 and TRBJ1-1, with D possibly TRBD1 on 6 matching bases. Trimming pared 1 base from V and 10 bases from J, leaving 7 bases between. Germline CDR1 reads SGHTA; CDR2 reads FQGNSA. The CDR3 totals 11 residues. CDR3 in DNA: TGTGCCAGCAGCTTAGTAGGGGGAGCTTTCTTT. It translates to CASSLVGGAFF.

The chain combines TRBV6-6 with TRBJ1-4; tentative D call: TRBD1 (5 bases). The CDR3 has 15 residues. V gave up 6 bases and J gave up 8 bases, with 19 bases separating them. Per the germline V gene, CDR1 is MNHNY and CDR2 is SVGAGI (reference sequence). CDR3 nucleotides: TGTGCCAGCAGCCACCTGAGGGGTTTTGACGAAAAACTGTTTTTT. Translating it yields CASSHLRGFDEKLFF.

The DNA for the CDR3 is TGTGCCAGTCAGCGGACAGGAGGAAACACCATATATTTT. Protein product: CASQRTGGNTIYF. This chain connects TRBV19 to TRBJ1-3; 7 nucleotides align to TRBD1. Per the germline V gene, CDR1 is LNHDA and CDR2 is SQIVND (reference sequence). With 8 bases clipped from V and 4 bases from J, the junction kept 5 bases outside the gene matches. The CDR3 contains 13 residues.

V and J are TRBV6-1 and TRBJ2-7; D is undetermined. The V gene lost 11 bases and the J gene lost 3 bases, with 20 bases spanning the gap. CDR3 length: 14 amino acids. Germline V gives CDR1 MNHNS, CDR2 SASEGT. In DNA, the CDR3 is TGTGCCTCTTCCCTCTCTGGCGTCATCTACGAGCAGTACTTC. Translating gives CASSLSGVIYEQYF.

The genes are TRBV7-3 and TRBJ2-1, with TRBD1 identical over 8 bases. The germline gives CDR1 SGHTA, CDR2 FQGTGA. Losses at the gene ends were 6 bases for V and 4 bases for J; bases not matched to a gene: 8. The CDR3 has 15 residues. CDR3: CASREGTGNYNEQFF. The CDR3 DNA follows: TGTGCCAGCAGAGAGGGGACAGGCAATTACAATGAGCAGTTCTTC.

This clone was detected a few times. DNA for the CDR3: TGTGCCAGCAGTCGGGGGCCGAACACCGGGGAGCTGTTTTTT. Translating gives CASSRGPNTGELFF. The chain employs TRBV6-4 and TRBJ2-2; D tentatively reads TRBD1 or TRBD2 (6 bases each). The CDR3 sequence is 14 residues long. V lost 5 bases to trimming and J lost 0 bases, with 7 bases between them. Germline loops: CDR1 MRHNA, CDR2 SNTAGT.

This clone has a handful of counts. This sequence joins TRBV5-5 and TRBJ2-6; 7 nucleotides line up with TRBD1. Trimming at V came to 5 bases and at J to 0 bases, leaving 11 bases not matched to a gene. Germline values: CDR1 SGHKS, CDR2 YYEKEE (reference sequence). The CDR3 spans 18 residues. The CDR3 sequence is CASSRWTGFSSGANVLTF. The CDR3 DNA sequence: TGTGCCAGCAGTCGTTGGACAGGTTTCTCCTCTGGGGCCAACGTCCTGACTTTC.

The chain recombines TRBV6-5 with TRBJ1-2, with a weak D call TRBD1 (6 bases). CDR3 length equals 13 residues. The V end was cut by 4 bases, the J end by 2 bases, with 8 bases between. Germline CDR1 is MNHEY and CDR2 is SVGAGI. CDR3 sequence reads: CASSFQGNYGYTF. The CDR3 nucleotides are TGTGCCAGCAGTTTTCAGGGGAACTATGGCTACACCTTC.

This clone turned up a few times. The gene calls are TRBV4-3 and TRBJ1-2; D uncertain. V lost 2 bases and J lost 2, with 6 bases in between. The CDR3 runs 13 residues. Per the germline V gene, CDR1 is LGHNA and CDR2 is YSLEER. The CDR3 sequence: CASSQTRNYGYTF. The CDR3 DNA is TGCGCCAGCAGCCAAACACGAAACTATGGCTACACCTTC.